This TCR beta chain stems from a study of identical twins listed by TCRdb under 2016. Broadly, across the study: To test whether fetal clonotypes persist, the study used deep sequencing on TCR alpha and beta repertoires from monozygotic twins, unrelated adults of various ages, and cord blood. Replicate twin experiments were performed at different times using different library preparation protocols to rule out contamination.

Every donor in the study was a healthy Caucasian. Miltenyi CD45RO+ enrichment and human naive T-cell isolation kits were used to isolate memory (CD45RO+) and naive T cells from PBMC. This clonotype has a count of ten or more. No cognate antigen has been identified for it. No clone much larger than this one lies a single base away; base qualities are absent. The library was obtained by 5' RACE. TCRdb shows the sequencer as Illumina HiSeq 2000. Template switching introduced a universal primer binding site; the final cDNA contained a unique molecular identifier, enabling accurate counting of TCR cDNA molecules. Specific primers in the conserved constant-segment region were used to synthesize first-strand cDNA for TCR alpha and beta chains. To control for contamination, every cDNA library was double barcoded, receiving both a SMART-Mk sample barcode and Illumina barcodes. TruSeq adapter sequences and Illumina sample barcodes were added in two successive PCR steps. TCR alpha and beta cDNA libraries were sequenced on the Illumina HiSeq platform with custom primers. Per the source publication's procedure: MiGEC processed the raw reads to extract unique molecular identifiers, while MiXCR was used to determine the CDR3 positions. Recombination models were inferred per individual with the repgenHMM and IGoR tools using an EM algorithm. The analysis of shared clonotypes was done with the tcR package in R, with sharing normalized by the product of cloneset sizes. To study raw recombination without the effects of thymic and clonal selection, out-of-frame nonproductive sequences were analyzed. Clones were called with MiXCR by TCRdb after fastp trimmed the public reads at Q25, and only in-frame beta chains were retained. Identical CDR3 proteins give one entry, which carries the most common genes and DNA. The V and J calls follow TCRdb's processing rather than the paper's. The sample yields 150,000 or so distinct CDR3 sequences; 3% to 4.5% were counted once. 8.1% of the sample goes to the ten largest clones.

CDR1 is given as MRHNA and CDR2 as SNTAGT, both from the germline V gene. Measured from the cysteine to the phenylalanine, the CDR3 is 17 residues long. Only the CDR3 part of the read is kept: 51 bases, read in frame from the first base. V was cut back by 7 bases and J by 0 bases, leaving a gap of 20 bases between them. What the study reported, not specific to this receptor: Recombination models systematically underestimated out-of-frame TCR alpha sharing in monozygotic twins but agreed with sharing between unrelated individuals. Because the same donors could not be followed over many years, the conclusions depended on cross-sectional statistical analysis. Excess twin sharing in beta out-of-frame sequences was weaker because fewer shared sequences lowered the signal-to-noise ratio. Out-of-frame TCR alpha sequences shared between twins showed an excess of low generation-probability sequences compared with coincidental sharing between unrelated individuals. Zero-insertion analyses could be partly confounded by invariant T cells such as MAIT and iNKT, although diverse VJ usage argued against such confounding for most clonotypes. Fewer insertions were carried by abundant cord blood beta clonotypes, a similar but weaker trend appeared in young adult naive repertoires, and no such trend appeared in memory repertoires.

This TCR derives from a man aged 18 to 30 in good health. The chain is made from TRBV6-4 and TRBJ2-3; the best D guess is TRBD1, with 6 bases matching. The sequencing input was memory T cells sorted from blood. This specimen's cell subset or site label, per the study, means: CD45RO+ enriched T cells. In nucleotides, the sequence is TGTGCCAGCACCCCCGAAGGGGGTCTCATGAGCACAGATACGCAGTATTTT. Its protein is CASTPEGGLMSTDTQYF.